Listed below are T cell receptor beta chains from one sample, sequenced in a study of T cells expressing NK-cell markers. TCRdb re-called the 5' RACE reads; one entry per CDR3 protein, DNA not given. This table holds 150,000 to 170,000 distinct CDR3 sequences. Sequencing input: blood T cells: a sorted CD56 or NKG2C T cell subset, CD4+ or CD8+ T cells, or bulk PBMC T cells (not recorded which). These TCRs come from a woman between 45 and 60 years old in good health. Each CDR3 is given with its conserved first and last residue.

>TRBJ2-1|TRBV6-1
CASGAGDPNEQFF
>TRBJ2-6|TRBV7-9
CASSLGALSGRSRSGANVLTF
>TRBJ2-1|TRBV5-6
CASSLALEEFF
>TRBJ2-1|TRBV3-1
CASSQTVLAYNEQFF
>TRBJ1-3|TRBV30
CAWTSGTGVTTIYF
>TRBJ1-1|TRBV12-3/TRBV12-4
CASSFLVWDRAIDTEAFF
>TRBJ1-2|TRBV15
CATSRDLGRTNYGYTF
>TRBJ1-1|TRBV2
CASSEERPEAFF
>TRBJ2-2|TRBV4-2
CASSQGHLTGELFF
>TRBJ2-2|TRBV19
CASSWSNTGELFF
>TRBJ2-3|TRBV9
CASSVSGSGTGSITQYF
>TRBJ2-3|TRBV5-1
CASTATGPTDTQYF
>TRBJ2-2|TRBV6-5
CASSGDSTGELFF
>TRBJ1-5|TRBV7-9
CASSSTGTKDQPQHF
>TRBJ1-1|TRBV6-6
CASSAGQNTEAFF
>TRBJ1-1|TRBV11-2
CASSSGTGGANTEAFF
>TRBJ2-2|TRBV20-1
CSARGGLAGDDTGELFF